Shown below are 15 T cell receptor beta chains from a single sample sequenced in a study of blood T cell repertoires in COVID-19. Sequenced by immunoSEQ multiplex PCR; TCRdb stores in-frame clones only, minus some. The sample lists around 74,000 clones; 87% were seen once. Sample: peripheral blood. The receptors come from a man aged 30 to 39 with acute or convalescent COVID-19.

This chain uses TRBV6-6 with TRBJ2-1, with 14 bases fitting TRBD2. The CDR3 is made up of 15 amino acids. Germline CDR1 is MNHNY and CDR2 is SVGAGI (reference sequence). V dropped 2 bases and J dropped 7; count of bases not matched to a gene: 1. In nucleotides, the CDR3 is TGTGCCAGCAGTTACGGACTAGCGGGGGGAAATGAGCAGTTCTTC. The encoded protein is CASSYGLAGGNEQFF.

The rearrangement joins TRBV27 to TRBJ2-5; possible D gene TRBD2, 6 bases. Trimming shortened V by 5 bases and J by 5 bases, and 18 bases separated the two germline ends. The CDR3 runs 15 residues. Germline assignment: CDR1 MNHEY and CDR2 SMNVEV (reference sequence). The DNA of the CDR3 is TGTGCCAGCAGTGCGTTCCAGCCAGGAGGGGAGACCCAGTACTTC. This encodes CASSAFQPGGETQYF.

The chain has TRBV6-5 and TRBJ1-4; D may be TRBD1 (6 bases). V was pared by 3 bases and J by 8 bases, with 13 bases between. CDR3 length: 14 amino acids. The germline V gene encodes CDR1 MNHEY and CDR2 SVGAGI. CDR3 sequence: CASSYTGFDEKLFF. The DNA for the CDR3 is TGTGCCAGCAGTTATACAGGGTTCGACGAAAAACTGTTTTTT.

The chain combines TRBV28 with TRBJ1-5; tentative D call: TRBD1 (5 bases). There are 14 residues in the CDR3. V lost 1 base and J 5 bases, leaving 9 bases between the germline ends. Germline V gene sequence: CDR1 MDHEN, CDR2 SYDVKM. CDR3 sequence reads: CASSLSREDQPQHF. CDR3 coding DNA: TGTGCCAGCAGTTTATCCAGGGAGGATCAGCCCCAGCATTTT.

This clone was seen more than once but under ten times. V and J are TRBV6-5 and TRBJ1-6; 7 nucleotides line up with TRBD1. The V gene end was trimmed by 6 bases and the J gene end by 7 bases; junction bases not matched to a gene: 0. The V gene's germline CDR1 is MNHEY and CDR2 SVGAGI. This CDR3 has 12 amino acids. The CDR3 spells CASRTGNSPLHF. CDR3 in DNA: TGTGCCAGCAGGACAGGGAATTCACCCCTCCACTTT.

This clone appeared a few times. This sequence joins TRBV4-3 and TRBJ2-3; 11 nucleotides line up with TRBD2. Germline V CDR1 and CDR2: LGHNA, YSLEER. V lost 0 bases to trimming and J lost 1 base; unmatched junction nucleotides: 0. The CDR3 consists of 16 residues. DNA of the CDR3: TGCGCCAGCAGCCAAGAACTAGCGGGAGGCACAGATACGCAGTATTTT. This encodes CASSQELAGGTDTQYF.

The chain has TRBV7-2 and TRBJ2-7; 16 nucleotides agree with TRBD2. The J segment lost 7 bases and the V segment lost 2 bases, leaving 8 bases of the junction unmatched. Germline V gives CDR1 SGHTA, CDR2 FQGNSA. The CDR3 spans 17 residues. In DNA, the CDR3 is TGTGCCAGCAGCTTAAGGGGACTAGCGGGAGGGTTGGGAGAGCAGTACTTC. Protein sequence: CASSLRGLAGGLGEQYF.

CDR3 in amino acids: CASSPSYGDYGTDTQYF. DNA of the CDR3: TGTGCCAGCTCACCTTCCTACGGAGACTACGGCACAGATACGCAGTATTTT. The gene calls are TRBV18 and TRBJ2-3; maybe TRBD2 (5 bases). The CDR3 is 17 residues long. V dropped 3 bases and J dropped 1 base, with 17 bases sitting between them. In germline, CDR1 is KGHSH, CDR2 LQKENI.

The chain recombines TRBV5-5 with TRBJ1-2, with 7 positions matching TRBD1. Germline assignment: CDR1 SGHKS and CDR2 YYEKEE (reference sequence). This CDR3 contains 15 residues. Trimming cost V 4 bases and J 0 bases; bases outside gene matches: 6. The CDR3 protein is CASSQRQGPNYGYTF. CDR3 DNA: TGTGCCAGCAGCCAGAGACAGGGACCTAACTATGGCTACACCTTC.

The rearrangement uses TRBV4-1 and TRBJ2-7; D unclear. Per the germline V gene, CDR1 is MGHRA and CDR2 is YSYEKL. V was cut by 0 bases and J by 3 bases, with 12 bases left in between. CDR3 size: 15 residues. The CDR3: CASSQDSRSHYEQYF. CDR3 DNA sequence: TGCGCCAGCAGCCAAGACAGTCGGAGTCACTACGAGCAGTACTTC.

V is TRBV13 and J is TRBJ2-7, with unresolved D. CDR1 is PRHDT and CDR2 is FYEKMQ in the germline V gene (reference sequence). Trimming cost V 0 bases and J 3 bases, with 6 bases left between them. This CDR3 is 13 amino acids long. This CDR3 reads CASSLGRYYEQYF. For the CDR3, the DNA is TGTGCCAGCAGCTTAGGACGGTACTACGAGCAGTACTTC.

The chain combines TRBV7-2 with TRBJ1-5; no clear D. V shed 2 bases and J shed 5 bases, with 10 bases lying between them. This CDR3 has 14 amino acids. CDR1 SGHTA and CDR2 FQGNSA come from the germline V gene. The CDR3 reads CASSLHLRDQPQHF. In DNA form, the CDR3 reads TGTGCCAGCAGCTTACACCTGAGGGATCAGCCCCAGCATTTT.

The chain employs TRBV11-2 and TRBJ1-5, with D possibly being TRBD1 (5 bases). CDR3 length: 15 amino acids. The germline V and J ends were trimmed by 5 bases and 0 bases, with 11 bases remaining between them. The germline V gene has CDR1 SGHAT and CDR2 FQNNGV. CDR3 sequence reads: CASSGGSHSNQPQHF. CDR3 sequence (DNA): TGTGCCAGCAGCGGGGGGAGTCATAGCAATCAGCCCCAGCATTTT.

The genes are TRBV4-3 and TRBJ2-7; D call uncertain. V shed 1 base and J shed 5 bases, with 15 bases lying between them. The CDR3 loop spans 15 amino acids. Per the germline V gene, CDR1 is LGHNA and CDR2 is YSLEER. The CDR3 DNA reads as TGCGCCAGCAGCCAAGCCCTGACACTGACCAACGAGCAGTACTTC. It translates to CASSQALTLTNEQYF.

This chain joins TRBV5-6 and TRBJ2-2, with 7 bases matching TRBD1. With V trimmed by 1 base and J by 6 bases, 12 bases remained unmatched. This CDR3 spans 17 amino acids. Germline V gene sequence: CDR1 SGHDT, CDR2 YYEEEE. CDR3 nucleotides: TGTGCCAGCAGCTTGAAAGATACAGGGGCGGCGGCCGGGGAGCTGTTTTTT. Protein sequence: CASSLKDTGAAAGELFF.